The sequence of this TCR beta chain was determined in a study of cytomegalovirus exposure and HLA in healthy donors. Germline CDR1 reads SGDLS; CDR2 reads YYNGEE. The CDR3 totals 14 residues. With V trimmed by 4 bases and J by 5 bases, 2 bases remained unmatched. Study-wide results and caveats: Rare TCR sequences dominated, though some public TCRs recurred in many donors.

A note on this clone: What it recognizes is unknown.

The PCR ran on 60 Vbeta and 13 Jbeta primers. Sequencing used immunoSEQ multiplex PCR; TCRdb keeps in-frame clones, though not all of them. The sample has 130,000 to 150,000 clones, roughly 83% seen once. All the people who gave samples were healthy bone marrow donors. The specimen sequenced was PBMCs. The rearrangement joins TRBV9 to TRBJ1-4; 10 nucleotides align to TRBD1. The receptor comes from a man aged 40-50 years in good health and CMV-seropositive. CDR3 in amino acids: CASSRDRGNEKLFF. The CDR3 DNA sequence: TGTGCCAGCAGCAGGGACAGGGGAAATGAAAAACTGTTTTTT.